This T cell receptor beta chain was recorded in a study of blood T cell repertoires in COVID-19 (dated by TCRdb to about 2020). For the study in its entirety: Samples covering the acute and convalescent phases of COVID-19 were provided by collaborators in the United States, Italy and Spain. The material from the prospective study consisted of cDNA or gDNA derived from T cells, B-cell-depleted T cells, or PBMCs. Subjects who had been exposed to COVID-19, were actively infected with it, or had recovered from it provided the deeply sampled blood TCRbeta repertoires that made up the dataset. The repertoires were released in a freely available public database intended as a resource for research on the immune response to SARS-CoV-2. The samples were drawn from the first 160 participants of the ongoing ImmuneRACE study and from over 950 subjects provided by 6 global collaborators. A de-identified subject ID, COVID-19 status, age in years and sex were almost always included in the sample metadata. Where HLA class I and class II types were available, the types were taken from metadata supplied by the sample provider, not from assay-based typing.

From its cysteine to its phenylalanine, the CDR3 spans 14 amino acids. Only CDR3 DNA is held: 42 bases, read in frame from base 1. After removal of 4 bases from V and 4 bases from J, the junction retains 3 bases not matched to a gene. The germline V gene encodes CDR1 LNHDA and CDR2 SQIVND (reference sequence). This clone was detected only once. There is no known antigen for this receptor. One base away there is no much larger clone; base qualities are not given. Participants in the prospective study were aged roughly 18 to 90 years, lived in 20 to 30 United States geographic areas, and enrolled through a virtual design. In the prospective study, participants were assigned to cohorts based on the clinical history participants reported in a screening survey and a study questionnaire. ImmuneRACE Cohort 3 recovered participants were defined by two consecutive negative NP/OP PCR tests, healthcare professional clearance, or symptom resolution. In the prospective study, mobile phlebotomists collected whole blood, serum and a nasopharyngeal or oropharyngeal swab from each participant. Additional blood draws and questionnaires over an approximately two-month period could optionally be provided by prospective study participants. Prospective study blood samples were shipped either frozen or at room temperature before DNA extraction.

The immunoSEQ Assay, a bias-controlled multiplex PCR, was used to amplify TCRbeta CDR3 regions from genomic DNA. Regarding the original processing steps: Within the assay, amplification of reference gene primers was used to estimate how many nucleated cells each sample contained. To quantify the absolute abundance of each unique TCRbeta CDR3 rearrangement, sequence reads were collapsed and filtered. For each sample, productive Simpson clonality was calculated by taking the square root of Simpson's diversity index across productive rearrangements. Imported from immuneACCESS, the table was reduced by TCRdb to in-frame sequences with V and J called. These copies leave out some clones; in studies compared against another copy, an unresolved V gene accounts for under half, and the cause of the remainder is not known. D and trimming come from the DNA, and the V and J calls and clone size come from that table. The sample yields under 500,000 clones; around 89% were counted once. The ten biggest clones cover roughly 1.1% of the sample.

What the study reported, not specific to this receptor: The amount of clinical and demographic metadata varied by source and participant and was provided uncurated.

This receptor was obtained from a young man who had recovered from COVID-19. The V and J genes are TRBV19 and TRBJ1-1; a stretch of 10 junction bases matches TRBD1. Source material: PBMCs or T cells enriched from blood (not recorded which). The CDR3 corresponds to CASSKGTGATEAFF. The DNA sequence follows: TGTGCCAGTAGTAAGGGGACAGGGGCCACTGAAGCTTTCTTT.